This T cell receptor (beta chain) was documented in a study of beta chain features in type 1 diabetes. Study results and caveats: There was a moderate but significant shortening of TCRB CDR3s in all four CD4+ subsets of Type 1 diabetes patients.

This CDR3 has 16 amino acids. V lost 2 bases and J lost 7; bases outside the gene matches: 11. Germline V gene sequence: CDR1 LGHNT, CDR2 FRNRAP. Researchers reported sorting CD4+ naive, central memory, regulatory and stem cell-like memory cells via CD45RO/CCR7/CD25/CD127/CD95/CD27. To note about this clone: Antigen unknown.

Reverse transcription of all isolated RNA meant that expressed TCRB transcripts were sequenced. Sequencing was performed with immunoSEQ multiplex PCR; in TCRdb, only in-frame clones are kept and a portion is missing. This table has about 360,000 clones, 10% to 15% appearing once. The sequence was collected from a man between 18 and 35 years old in good health. V gene TRBV12-5 combines with J gene TRBJ2-4; TRBD1 agrees at 7 bases. Sequences were obtained from naive CD4+ T cells from blood. CDR3 DNA: TGTGCTAGTGGTTTGACCCCGGGACAGAAATGGAACATTCAGTACTTC. Protein: CASGLTPGQKWNIQYF. Using reference TRBV12-5 and TRBJ2-4 for the parts outside the CDR3, the full variable domain is DARVTQTPRHKVTEMGQEVTMRCQPILGHNTVFWYRQTMMQGLELLAYFRNRAPLDDSGMPKDRFSAEMPDATLATLKIQPSEPRDSAVYFCASGLTPGQKWNIQYFGAGTRLSVL.